The 31 T cell receptor beta chains reported below all come from one sample, sequenced in a study of OX40 agonist ivuxolimab in advanced cancers. The repertoire was sequenced with immunoSEQ multiplex PCR; TCRdb's copy has only in-frame clones and lacks some. The repertoire holds 60,000 to 80,000 clones, with about 79% as singletons. This sample comprised CD4+ or CD8+ T cells sorted from blood, obtained in a trial of the OX40 agonist ivuxolimab. Receptor source: an adult with an advanced solid tumor such as melanoma, head and neck, liver or kidney cancer.

The rearrangement uses TRBV2 and TRBJ2-7, with TRBD2 as a possible D gene (6 bases). This CDR3 is built from 15 residues. Trimming took 6 bases from V and 2 from J, leaving 17 bases between them. Germline CDR1 SNHLY, CDR2 FYNNEI. The CDR3 loop is CASRDVVTRPYEQYF. CDR3 bases: TGTGCCAGCAGGGATGTTGTGACTAGACCCTACGAGCAGTACTTC.

The chain combines TRBV7-8 with TRBJ1-3; the D gene is possibly TRBD1 (5 bases). Germline CDR1 reads SGHVS; CDR2 reads FQNEAQ. Trimming took off 3 bases at V and 1 base at J, with 13 bases between the two ends. This CDR3 region has 16 residues. CDR3 residues: CASSFARGTSGNTIYF. In nucleotides, the CDR3 is TGTGCCAGCAGCTTCGCACGGGGGACGTCTGGAAACACCATATATTTT.

This clone was seen a single time. This rearrangement joins TRBV7-2 to TRBJ1-2, with unresolved D. This CDR3 is 14 amino acids long. Germline V gene sequence: CDR1 SGHTA, CDR2 FQGNSA. V lost 2 bases to trimming and J lost 3 bases, with 10 bases between them. The CDR3 DNA is TGTGCCAGCAGCTTACAACAGAATTACTATGGCTACACCTTC. As protein: CASSLQQNYYGYTF.

The chain recombines TRBV7-2 with TRBJ2-7; possible D gene TRBD2, 5 bases. The CDR3 loop spans 15 amino acids. The V end lost 3 bases, the J end lost 0 bases, and 12 bases lay between the germline ends. Germline V gene sequence: CDR1 SGHTA, CDR2 FQGNSA. The CDR3 region is CASSFGLSSSYEQYF. The DNA of the CDR3 is TGTGCCAGCAGCTTTGGACTTTCCAGCTCCTACGAGCAGTACTTC.

The chain uses TRBV7-2 and TRBJ2-2, with D maybe TRBD2 (6 bases). Per germline, CDR1 SGHTA and CDR2 FQGNSA. Trimming left V 5 bases short and J 5 bases short, with 12 bases between. The CDR3 runs to 14 residues. The CDR3: CASSPGLLTGELFF. The CDR3 DNA reads as TGTGCCAGCAGCCCGGGACTGCTAACCGGGGAGCTGTTTTTT.

The chain has TRBV19 and TRBJ1-1; D uncertain. Germline V gene data show CDR1 as LNHDA and CDR2 as SQIVND (reference sequence). The CDR3 has 14 amino acids. V lost 2 bases and J 4 bases, leaving 11 bases between the germline ends. CDR3 amino acids: CASSISRAATEAFF. In DNA, the CDR3 is TGTGCCAGTAGTATATCACGGGCGGCCACTGAAGCTTTCTTT.

V usage is TRBV28 and J usage is TRBJ2-7, with D possibly called TRBD1 or TRBD2 (5 bases each). CDR1 is MDHEN, CDR2 SYDVKM, per germline. With 7 bases removed from V and 3 bases from J, the gap between germline ends came to 10 bases. CDR3 length: 12 residues. The CDR3 nucleotides read TGTGCCAGCACTGGGACGGTCTACGAGCAGTACTTC. It codes for CASTGTVYEQYF.

This chain connects TRBV2 to TRBJ1-2; no reliable D call. The CDR3 runs 10 residues. Trimming cost V 5 bases and J 4 bases, with 2 bases left between them. Germline CDR1 and CDR2: SNHLY and FYNNEI. CDR3 amino acids: CASSRYGYTF. The CDR3 bases are TGTGCCAGCAGTCGCTATGGCTACACCTTC. The full variable domain, rest sourced from reference TRBV2 and TRBJ1-2, is EPEVTQTPSHQVTQMGQEVILRCVPISNHLYFYWYRQILGQKVEFLVSFYNNEISEKSEIFDDQFSVERPDGSNFTLKIRSTKLEDSAMYFCASSRYGYTFGSGTRLTVV.

The rearrangement uses TRBV7-9 and TRBJ2-3, with D maybe TRBD2 (6 bases). Trimming stripped 5 bases from V and 0 bases from J, with 12 bases between. Per the germline V gene, CDR1 is SEHNR and CDR2 is FQNEAQ (reference sequence). The CDR3 length is 15 residues. Written as DNA, the CDR3 is TGTGCCAGCAGCCCCTTTGGGGGGAGCACAGATACGCAGTATTTT. Its translation is CASSPFGGSTDTQYF. The variable domain in full, with the rest retrieved from reference TRBV7-9 and TRBJ2-3, is DTGVSQNPRHKITKRGQNVTFRCDPISEHNRLYWYRQTLGQGPEFLTYFQNEAQLEKSRLLSDRFSAERPKGSFSTLEIQRTEQGDSAMYLCASSPFGGSTDTQYFGPGTRLTVL.

The V gene is TRBV6-6, the J gene TRBJ2-7, with a weak D call TRBD2 (5 bases). The V gene lost 6 bases and the J gene lost 3 bases, with 18 bases spanning the gap. This CDR3 has 15 amino acids. The germline CDR1 and CDR2 sequences are MNHNY and SVGAGI (reference sequence). CDR3 in DNA: TGTGCCAGCAGCTCCCCGGGGAATTATGACTACGAGCAGTACTTC. Protein: CASSSPGNYDYEQYF.

V gene TRBV5-1 combines with J gene TRBJ2-2; 7 nucleotides agree with TRBD1. The CDR3 is made up of 17 amino acids. The ends lost 3 bases at V and 1 base at J; junction bases unmatched: 9. CDR1 is SGHRS and CDR2 is YFSETQ in the germline V gene. The CDR3 sequence is CASSWGGDSKNTGELFF. In DNA form, the CDR3 reads TGCGCCAGCAGCTGGGGTGGGGACAGTAAGAACACCGGGGAGCTGTTTTTT.

The V gene is TRBV9, the J gene TRBJ2-7; the D call may be TRBD1 or TRBD2 (5 bases each). The germline V gene has CDR1 SGDLS and CDR2 YYNGEE. CDR3 size: 15 residues. The V end was cut by 4 bases, the J end by 2 bases, with 16 bases between. In nucleotides, the CDR3 is TGTGCCAGCAGCACATCCGGGGACGGAGCCTACGAGCAGTACTTC. This sequence encodes CASSTSGDGAYEQYF.

V and J are TRBV2 and TRBJ2-1; TRBD2 matches 13 bases. The CDR3 covers 13 residues. V was clipped by 8 bases and J by 5 bases; unmatched bases: 0. The germline CDR1 and CDR2 sequences are SNHLY and FYNNEI. The CDR3 loop reads CASGTSGDNEQFF. CDR3 DNA: TGTGCCAGCGGGACTAGCGGGGACAATGAGCAGTTCTTC.

Written as DNA, the CDR3 is TGTGCCAGCAGCCCGGGACAGGGTTACGGGGAGCTGTTTTTT. Translated: CASSPGQGYGELFF. The chain employs TRBV7-3 and TRBJ2-2; 9 bases match TRBD1. The V and J ends lost 5 bases and 7 bases, in that order; junction bases with no gene match: 5. Germline lookup yields CDR1 SGHTA and CDR2 FQGTGA. The CDR3 has 14 residues.

This chain links TRBV6-5 with TRBJ1-1; the match to TRBD1 covers 7 bases. Trimming cost V 3 bases and J 5 bases; bases outside gene matches: 6. The length of the CDR3 is 14 residues. From germline, CDR1 is MNHEY and CDR2 SVGAGI. As DNA, the CDR3 is TGTGCCAGCAGTTATTCGACAGGGCGAACTGAAGCTTTCTTT. Its protein is CASSYSTGRTEAFF.

The rearrangement joins TRBV11-3 to TRBJ1-1; no clear D. Trimming left V 1 base short and J 6 bases short, with 9 bases between. CDR1 SGHNT and CDR2 YENEEA come from the germline V gene. This CDR3 is built from 13 residues. CDR3: CASSLVVNAEAFF. In nucleotides, the CDR3 is TGTGCCAGCAGCTTAGTGGTGAATGCTGAAGCTTTCTTT.

The table lists this clone with a few counts. The chain joins TRBV18 to TRBJ1-5; 8 bases align to TRBD1. With V trimmed by 6 bases and J by 1 base, 2 bases remained unmatched. CDR3 length: 14 amino acids. Germline V gene lookup returns CDR1 KGHSH and CDR2 LQKENI. CDR3 in amino acids: CASSGQASNQPQHF. The CDR3 DNA reads TGTGCCAGCTCGGGACAGGCGAGCAATCAGCCCCAGCATTTT. Supplemented by reference TRBV18 and TRBJ1-5, the full variable domain reads NAGVMQNPRHLVRRRGQEARLRCSPMKGHSHVYWYRQLPEEGLKFMVYLQKENIIDESGMPKERFSAEFPKEGPSILRIQQVVRGDSAAYFCASSGQASNQPQHFGDGTRLSIL.

This chain links TRBV7-2 with TRBJ1-2, with 7 bases lining up with TRBD1. This CDR3 has 13 amino acids. Germline loops: CDR1 SGHTA, CDR2 FQGNSA. Unmatched junction bases numbered 3, after V lost 5 bases and J lost 3 bases. CDR3: CASSPGQHYGYTF. In nucleotides, the CDR3 is TGTGCCAGCAGCCCGGGACAGCACTATGGCTACACCTTC. Complete variable domain (other parts from reference TRBV7-2 and TRBJ1-2): GAGVSQSPSNKVTEKGKDVELRCDPISGHTALYWYRQSLGQGLEFLIYFQGNSAPDKSGLPSDRFSAERTGGSVSTLTIQRTQQEDSAVYLCASSPGQHYGYTFGSGTRLTVV.

This clone came up a few times. The chain links TRBV19 to TRBJ1-5, with 9 bases lining up with TRBD1. V lost 5 bases and J lost 5; bases outside the gene matches: 7. The CDR3 consists of 15 residues. The germline CDR1 and CDR2 sequences are LNHDA and SQIVND (reference sequence). The CDR3 loop is CASSLGQGIYQPQHF. The CDR3 region has the DNA TGTGCCAGTAGTTTGGGACAGGGAATCTATCAGCCCCAGCATTTT.

The CDR3 DNA follows: TGTGCCAGCAGGCTATGGACCCACAATCAGCCCCAGCATTTT. Its translation: CASRLWTHNQPQHF. The chain joins TRBV6-6 to TRBJ1-5; D gene uncertain. This CDR3 spans 14 amino acids. Germline lookup yields CDR1 MNHNY and CDR2 SVGAGI (reference sequence). Trimming pared 6 bases from V and 3 bases from J, leaving 12 bases between.

This rearrangement joins TRBV5-1 to TRBJ1-2; TRBD1 matches at 7 bases. Germline loops: CDR1 SGHRS, CDR2 YFSETQ. V shed 3 bases and J 7 bases; nucleotides not matched to a gene: 6. The CDR3 spans 13 residues. This CDR3 reads CASSSTGSAGYTF. Written as DNA, the CDR3 is TGCGCCAGCAGCTCGACAGGGAGCGCTGGCTACACCTTC.

The V call is TRBV4-2, the J call TRBJ2-3, with TRBD2 matching 10 bases. Germline loops: CDR1 LGHNA, CDR2 YNFKEQ. V lost 0 bases, J lost 0 bases, and 9 bases stayed unmatched. The CDR3 is made up of 19 amino acids. In DNA, the CDR3 is TGTGCCAGCAGCCAAGATAGGCTAGCGGGGGTACTTAGCACAGATACGCAGTATTTT. This codes for CASSQDRLAGVLSTDTQYF.

The gene calls are TRBV28 and TRBJ1-5; a weak D match, TRBD1 (6 bases). V lost 3 bases and J lost 1, with 16 bases in between. Germline V CDR1 and CDR2: MDHEN, SYDVKM. This CDR3 contains 17 residues. As DNA, the CDR3 is TGTGCCAGCAGTTTGGGGTTAGGGGGGACGAGCAATCAGCCCCAGCATTTT. It translates to CASSLGLGGTSNQPQHF.

The chain joins TRBV7-9 to TRBJ1-1; possibly TRBD1 for D (6 bases). The CDR3 extends over 14 amino acids. The V gene's germline CDR1 is SEHNR and CDR2 FQNEAQ (reference sequence). The V end was cut by 5 bases, the J end by 5 bases, with 15 bases between. As DNA, the CDR3 is TGTGCCAGCAGCCAGGCGGGGGGCGGAACTGAAGCTTTCTTT. This codes for CASSQAGGGTEAFF.

The chain combines TRBV7-2 with TRBJ1-1, with D possibly being TRBD1 (5 bases). The CDR3 loop spans 12 amino acids. The germline V gene encodes CDR1 SGHTA and CDR2 FQGNSA. V gave up 3 bases and J gave up 6 bases, with 8 bases separating them. The CDR3 nucleotides are TGTGCCAGCAGCTTGCAGGGCTCTGAAGCTTTCTTT. Protein: CASSLQGSEAFF.

Comment on this clone: The junction departs from germline at one end; a sequencing error may be responsible. Within the sample, other DNA sequences also encode this same CDR3. The chain combines TRBV5-4 with TRBJ2-7; D possibly matches TRBD1 or TRBD2 (5 bases each). The germline V gene has CDR1 SGHNT and CDR2 YYREEE (reference sequence). The CDR3 spans 14 residues. The CDR3 protein is CASSLAGRVYEQYF. In DNA form, the CDR3 reads TGCGCCAGCAGCTTGGCGGGCAGGGTGTACGAGCAGTACTTC.

The V gene is TRBV10-3, the J gene TRBJ2-5; D uncertain. Trimming took off 0 bases at V and 1 base at J, with 12 bases between the two ends. The CDR3 sequence is 16 residues long. Germline values: CDR1 ENHRY, CDR2 SYGVKD. As DNA, the CDR3 is TGTGCCATCAGTGAGTCGATCTCATCAGTCCAAGAGACCCAGTACTTC. The encoded protein is CAISESISSVQETQYF.

This rearrangement joins TRBV2 to TRBJ1-1, with D uncertain. The V end lost 4 bases, the J end lost 0 bases, and 6 bases lay between the germline ends. Germline lookup yields CDR1 SNHLY and CDR2 FYNNEI. This CDR3 is 13 amino acids long. The DNA of the CDR3 is TGTGCCAGCAGTGGACAATTGAACACTGAAGCTTTCTTT. It codes for CASSGQLNTEAFF.

The chain joins TRBV5-1 to TRBJ1-1; no reliable D call. The CDR3 has 14 residues. V dropped 0 bases and J dropped 5 bases, with 11 bases sitting between them. CDR1 is SGHRS, CDR2 YFSETQ, per germline. The CDR3 DNA reads TGCGCCAGCAGCTTGGTAGGGCTAATAACTGAAGCTTTCTTT. The encoded protein is CASSLVGLITEAFF.

The chain combines TRBV5-1 with TRBJ2-6; no definite D call. Trimming pared 1 base from V and 1 base from J, leaving 18 bases between. Germline CDR1 reads SGHRS; CDR2 reads YFSETQ. The CDR3 is 19 amino acids. CDR3 residues: CASSLQFRARNSGANVLTF. CDR3 nucleotide sequence: TGCGCCAGCAGCTTGCAGTTTAGGGCTAGGAATTCTGGGGCCAACGTCCTGACTTTC. Looking up the rest from reference TRBV5-1 and TRBJ2-6 gives the full variable domain: KAGVTQTPRYLIKTRGQQVTLSCSPISGHRSVSWYQQTPGQGLQFLFEYFSETQRNKGNFPGRFSGRQFSNSRSEMNVSTLELGDSALYLCASSLQFRARNSGANVLTFGAGSRLTVL.

On this clone: The germline gene is not matched at one end of the junction; a read error may be the cause. V gene TRBV13 combines with J gene TRBJ1-2; D uncertain. The CDR3 is 12 amino acids. Germline V CDR1 and CDR2: PRHDT, FYEKMQ (reference sequence). The CDR3 reads CASSLGLHGYTF. The CDR3 coding sequence is TGTGCCAGCAGCCTAGGACTCCATGGCTACACCTTC. Using reference TRBV13 and TRBJ1-2 for the parts outside the CDR3, the full variable domain is AAGVIQSPRHLIKEKRETATLKCYPIPRHDTVYWYQQGPGQDPQFLISFYEKMQSDKGSIPDRFSAQQFSDYHSELNMSSLELGDSALYFCASSLGLHGYTFGSGTRLTVV.